The source of this T cell receptor beta chain is a study of PD-1 blockade in classical Hodgkin lymphoma. Study-wide results and caveats: Lower baseline TCR diversity was reported for newly diagnosed patients than for healthy donors.

Time point in this sample: newly diagnosed, previously untreated cHL patient sample. Isolation of CD4+ T cells from thawed PBMCs was performed by magnetic negative selection. Remarks on this clone: Its antigen is still unknown.

V was shortened by 5 bases and J by 0 bases, with 14 bases between the two germline ends. The CDR3 has 16 amino acids. In germline, CDR1 is SGHVS, CDR2 FQNEAQ. Some clones are missing from TCRdb's copy, which holds only in-frame ones; the method was immunoSEQ multiplex PCR. The sample has about 30,000 clones, 88% seen once. V usage is TRBV7-8 and J usage is TRBJ1-3; D not resolved. Sequenced material: CD4+ T cells from blood. This receptor was obtained from a human donor with classical Hodgkin lymphoma. CDR3 nucleotides: TGTGCCAGCAGCCCCCCGACACCTATCTCTGGAAACACCATATATTTT. This codes for CASSPPTPISGNTIYF.